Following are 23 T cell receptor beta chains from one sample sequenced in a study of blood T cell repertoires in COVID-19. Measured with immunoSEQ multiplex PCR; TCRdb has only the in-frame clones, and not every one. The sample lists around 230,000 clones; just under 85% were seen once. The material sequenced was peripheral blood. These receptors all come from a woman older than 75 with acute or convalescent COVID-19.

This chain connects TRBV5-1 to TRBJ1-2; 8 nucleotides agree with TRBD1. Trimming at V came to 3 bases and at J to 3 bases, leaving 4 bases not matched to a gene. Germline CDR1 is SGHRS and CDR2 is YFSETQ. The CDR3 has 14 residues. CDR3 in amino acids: CASSSTGGDYGYTF. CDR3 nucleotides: TGCGCCAGCAGCTCCACAGGGGGAGACTATGGCTACACCTTC. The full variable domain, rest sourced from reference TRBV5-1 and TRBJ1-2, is KAGVTQTPRYLIKTRGQQVTLSCSPISGHRSVSWYQQTPGQGLQFLFEYFSETQRNKGNFPGRFSGRQFSNSRSEMNVSTLELGDSALYLCASSSTGGDYGYTFGSGTRLTVV.

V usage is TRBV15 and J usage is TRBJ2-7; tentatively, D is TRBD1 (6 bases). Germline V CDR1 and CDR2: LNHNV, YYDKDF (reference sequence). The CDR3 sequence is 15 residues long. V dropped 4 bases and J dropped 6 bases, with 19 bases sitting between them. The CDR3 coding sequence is TGTGCCACCAGCACCGCCGGGACACCCTTCTTCGAGCAGTACTTC. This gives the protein CATSTAGTPFFEQYF.

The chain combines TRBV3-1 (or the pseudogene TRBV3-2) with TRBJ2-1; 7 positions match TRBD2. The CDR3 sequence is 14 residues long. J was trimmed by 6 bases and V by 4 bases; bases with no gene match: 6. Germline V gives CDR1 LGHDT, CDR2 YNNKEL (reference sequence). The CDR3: CASSPWTRVNEQFF. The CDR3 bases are TGTGCCAGCAGCCCTTGGACTAGGGTCAATGAGCAGTTCTTC.

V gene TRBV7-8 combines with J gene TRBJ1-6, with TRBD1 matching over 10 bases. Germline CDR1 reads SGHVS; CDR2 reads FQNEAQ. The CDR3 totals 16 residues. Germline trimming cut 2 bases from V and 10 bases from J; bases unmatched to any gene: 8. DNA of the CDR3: TGTGCCAGCAGCTTAAGTGGACAGGGGGGGAGATCACCCCTCCACTTT. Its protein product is CASSLSGQGGRSPLHF.

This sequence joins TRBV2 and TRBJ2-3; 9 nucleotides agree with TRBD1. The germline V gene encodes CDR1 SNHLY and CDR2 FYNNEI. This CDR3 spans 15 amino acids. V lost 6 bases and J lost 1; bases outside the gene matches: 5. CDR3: CASSIRQGGTDTQYF. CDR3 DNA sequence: TGTGCCAGCAGCATAAGACAGGGGGGCACAGATACGCAGTATTTT.

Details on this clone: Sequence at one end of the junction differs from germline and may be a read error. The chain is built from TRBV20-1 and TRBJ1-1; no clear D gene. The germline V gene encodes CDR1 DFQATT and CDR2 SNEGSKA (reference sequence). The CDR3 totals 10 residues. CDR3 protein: CRQTNTEAFF. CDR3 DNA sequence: TGTAGACAAACGAACACTGAAGCTTTCTTT.

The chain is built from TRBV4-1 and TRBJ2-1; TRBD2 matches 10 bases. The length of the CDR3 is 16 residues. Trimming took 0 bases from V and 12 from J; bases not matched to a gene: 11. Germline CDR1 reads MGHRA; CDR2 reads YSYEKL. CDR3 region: CASSQEGVAGGRRQFF. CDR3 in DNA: TGCGCCAGCAGCCAAGAGGGCGTAGCGGGGGGAAGGAGGCAGTTCTTC.

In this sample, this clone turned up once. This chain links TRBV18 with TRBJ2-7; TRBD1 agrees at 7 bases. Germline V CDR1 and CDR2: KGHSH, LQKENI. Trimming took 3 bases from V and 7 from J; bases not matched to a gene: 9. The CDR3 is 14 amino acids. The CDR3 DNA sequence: TGTGCCAGCTCACCGACGACAGGGCCGGGGGAGCAGTACTTC. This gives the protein CASSPTTGPGEQYF.

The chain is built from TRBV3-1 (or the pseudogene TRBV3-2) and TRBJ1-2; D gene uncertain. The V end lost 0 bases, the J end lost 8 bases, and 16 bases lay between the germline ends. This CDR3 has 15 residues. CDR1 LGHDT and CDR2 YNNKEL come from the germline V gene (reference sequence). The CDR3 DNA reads TGTGCCAGCAGCCAAGATTATGGGCCATCTGGGGGCTACACCTTC. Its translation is CASSQDYGPSGGYTF.

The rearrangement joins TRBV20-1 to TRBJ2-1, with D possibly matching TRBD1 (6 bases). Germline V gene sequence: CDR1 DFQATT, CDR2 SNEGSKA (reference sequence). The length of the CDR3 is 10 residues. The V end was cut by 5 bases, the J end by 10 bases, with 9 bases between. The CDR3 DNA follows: TGCAGTGCTCCAGGGGCAGAGCAGTTCTTC. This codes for CSAPGAEQFF.

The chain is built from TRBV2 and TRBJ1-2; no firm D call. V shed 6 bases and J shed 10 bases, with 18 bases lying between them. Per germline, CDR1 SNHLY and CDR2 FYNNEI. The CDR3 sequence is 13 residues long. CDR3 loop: CASSVGISDDYTF. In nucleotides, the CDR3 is TGTGCCAGCAGCGTCGGGATTTCTGATGACTACACCTTC.

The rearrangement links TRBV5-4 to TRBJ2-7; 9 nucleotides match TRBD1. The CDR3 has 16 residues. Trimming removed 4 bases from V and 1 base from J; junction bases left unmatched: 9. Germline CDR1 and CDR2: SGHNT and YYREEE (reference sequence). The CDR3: CASSTGVDRGSYEQYF. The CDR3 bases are TGTGCCAGCAGCACCGGCGTGGACAGGGGATCCTACGAGCAGTACTTC.

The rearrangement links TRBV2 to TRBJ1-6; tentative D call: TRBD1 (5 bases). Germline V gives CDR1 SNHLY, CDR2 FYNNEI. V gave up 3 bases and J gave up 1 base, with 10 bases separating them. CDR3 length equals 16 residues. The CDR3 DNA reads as TGTGCCAGCAGTGACAGGGTTCGGTCCTATAATTCACCCCTCCACTTT. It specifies CASSDRVRSYNSPLHF.

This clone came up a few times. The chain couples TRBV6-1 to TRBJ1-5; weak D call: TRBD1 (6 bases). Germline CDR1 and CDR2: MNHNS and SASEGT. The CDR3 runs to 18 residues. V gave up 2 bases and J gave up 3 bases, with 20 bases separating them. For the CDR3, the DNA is TGTGCCAGCAGTGAAAGGGGGTTGAGGCCGCGATACAATCAGCCCCAGCATTTT. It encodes CASSERGLRPRYNQPQHF.

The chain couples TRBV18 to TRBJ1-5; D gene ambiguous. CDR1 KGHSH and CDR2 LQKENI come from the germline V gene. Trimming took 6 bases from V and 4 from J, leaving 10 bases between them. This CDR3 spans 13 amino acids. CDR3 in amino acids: CASSLDWNQPQHF. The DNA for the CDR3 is TGTGCCAGCTCCCTCGACTGGAATCAGCCCCAGCATTTT.

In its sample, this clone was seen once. The CDR3 sequence: CASYGTGGFFSGGEQFF. The CDR3 coding sequence is TGTGCCAGCTACGGGACAGGCGGCTTCTTCTCCGGAGGTGAGCAGTTCTTC. This chain links TRBV28 with TRBJ2-1; 8 bases line up with TRBD1. Germline V gene sequence: CDR1 MDHEN, CDR2 SYDVKM. With 8 bases clipped from V and 9 bases from J, the junction kept 21 bases outside the gene matches. The CDR3 totals 17 residues.

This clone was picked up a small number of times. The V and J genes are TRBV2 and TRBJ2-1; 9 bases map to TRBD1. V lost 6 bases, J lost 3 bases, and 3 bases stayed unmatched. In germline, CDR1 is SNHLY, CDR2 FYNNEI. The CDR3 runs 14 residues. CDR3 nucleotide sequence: TGTGCCAGCAGACAGGGGGCAGGCTACAATGAGCAGTTCTTC. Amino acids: CASRQGAGYNEQFF.

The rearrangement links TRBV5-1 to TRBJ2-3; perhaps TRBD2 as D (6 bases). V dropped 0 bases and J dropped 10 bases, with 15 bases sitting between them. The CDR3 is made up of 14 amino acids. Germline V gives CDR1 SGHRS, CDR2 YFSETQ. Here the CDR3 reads CASSLVGGFGAQYF. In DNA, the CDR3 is TGCGCCAGCAGCTTGGTGGGGGGATTCGGTGCGCAGTATTTT.

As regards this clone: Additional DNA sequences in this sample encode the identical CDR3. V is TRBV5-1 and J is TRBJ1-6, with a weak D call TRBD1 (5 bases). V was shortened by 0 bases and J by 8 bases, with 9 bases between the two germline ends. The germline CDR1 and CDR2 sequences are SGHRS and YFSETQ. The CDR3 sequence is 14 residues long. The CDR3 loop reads CASSLGQGDSPLHF. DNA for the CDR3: TGCGCCAGCAGCTTGGGTCAGGGCGATTCACCCCTCCACTTT. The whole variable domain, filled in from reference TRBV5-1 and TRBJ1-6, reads KAGVTQTPRYLIKTRGQQVTLSCSPISGHRSVSWYQQTPGQGLQFLFEYFSETQRNKGNFPGRFSGRQFSNSRSEMNVSTLELGDSALYLCASSLGQGDSPLHFGNGTRLTVT.

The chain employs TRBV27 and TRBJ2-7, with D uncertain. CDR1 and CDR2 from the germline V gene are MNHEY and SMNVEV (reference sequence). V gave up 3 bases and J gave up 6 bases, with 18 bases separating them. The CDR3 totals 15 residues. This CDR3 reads CASSFDSSKPVEQYF. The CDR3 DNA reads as TGTGCCAGCAGTTTTGACTCGTCCAAACCAGTCGAGCAGTACTTC.

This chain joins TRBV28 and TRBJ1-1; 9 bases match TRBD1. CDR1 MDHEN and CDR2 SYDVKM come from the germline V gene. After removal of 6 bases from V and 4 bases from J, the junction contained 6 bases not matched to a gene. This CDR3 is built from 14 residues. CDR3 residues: CASSHRGQVTEAFF. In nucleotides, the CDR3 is TGTGCCAGCAGCCACAGGGGGCAGGTCACTGAAGCTTTCTTT.

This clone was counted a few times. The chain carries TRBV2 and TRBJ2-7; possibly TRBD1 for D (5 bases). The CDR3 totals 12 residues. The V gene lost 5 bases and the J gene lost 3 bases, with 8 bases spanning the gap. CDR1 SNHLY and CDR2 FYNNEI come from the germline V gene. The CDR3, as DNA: TGTGCCAGCAGTAAGACAGTCTACGAGCAGTACTTC. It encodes CASSKTVYEQYF.

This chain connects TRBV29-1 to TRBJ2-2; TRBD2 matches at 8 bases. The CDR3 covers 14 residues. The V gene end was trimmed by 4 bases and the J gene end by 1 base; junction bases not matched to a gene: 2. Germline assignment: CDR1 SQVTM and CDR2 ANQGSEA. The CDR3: CSVGRGGNTGELFF. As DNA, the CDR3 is TGCAGCGTTGGCCGGGGGGGGAACACCGGGGAGCTGTTTTTT.